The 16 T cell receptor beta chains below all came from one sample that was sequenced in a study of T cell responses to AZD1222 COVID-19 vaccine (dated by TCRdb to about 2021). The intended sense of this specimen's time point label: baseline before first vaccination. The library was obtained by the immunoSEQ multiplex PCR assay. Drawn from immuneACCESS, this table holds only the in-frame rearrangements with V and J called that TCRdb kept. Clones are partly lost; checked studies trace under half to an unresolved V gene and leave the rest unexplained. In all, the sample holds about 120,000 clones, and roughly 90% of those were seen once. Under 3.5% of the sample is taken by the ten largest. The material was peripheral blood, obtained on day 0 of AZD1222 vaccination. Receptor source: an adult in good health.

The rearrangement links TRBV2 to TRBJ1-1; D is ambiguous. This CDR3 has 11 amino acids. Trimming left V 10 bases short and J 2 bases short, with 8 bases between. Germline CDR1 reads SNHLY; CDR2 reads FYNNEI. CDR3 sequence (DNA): TGTGCCACACGGTCCAACACTGAAGCTTTCTTT. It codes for CATRSNTEAFF.

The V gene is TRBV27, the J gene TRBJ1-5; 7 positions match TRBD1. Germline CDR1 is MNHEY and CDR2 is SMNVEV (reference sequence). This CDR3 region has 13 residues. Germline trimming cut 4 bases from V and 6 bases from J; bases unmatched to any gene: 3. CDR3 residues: CASSSRGPQPQHF. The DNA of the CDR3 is TGTGCCAGCAGTTCTAGGGGGCCTCAGCCCCAGCATTTT.

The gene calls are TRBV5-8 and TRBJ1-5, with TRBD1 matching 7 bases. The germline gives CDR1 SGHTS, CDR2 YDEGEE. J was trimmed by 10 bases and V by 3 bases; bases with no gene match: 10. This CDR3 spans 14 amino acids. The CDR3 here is CASSSLQGGLPQHF. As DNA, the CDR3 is TGTGCCAGCAGCTCCCTCCAGGGGGGTCTACCCCAGCATTTT.

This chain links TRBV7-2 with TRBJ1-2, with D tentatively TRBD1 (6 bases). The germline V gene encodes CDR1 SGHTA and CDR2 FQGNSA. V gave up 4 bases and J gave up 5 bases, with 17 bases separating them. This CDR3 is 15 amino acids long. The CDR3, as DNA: TGTGCCAGCAGCTCCCCGACAGGAATGGAGTATGGCTACACCTTC. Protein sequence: CASSSPTGMEYGYTF.

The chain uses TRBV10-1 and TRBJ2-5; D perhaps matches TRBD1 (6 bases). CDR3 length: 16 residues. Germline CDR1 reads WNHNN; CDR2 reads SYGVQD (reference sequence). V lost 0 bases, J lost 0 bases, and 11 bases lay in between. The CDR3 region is CASSESDRRYQETQYF. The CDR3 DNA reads TGCGCCAGCAGTGAGTCGGACAGAAGGTACCAAGAGACCCAGTACTTC.

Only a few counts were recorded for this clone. Here the CDR3 reads CASSPRTASYEQYF. CDR3 nucleotide sequence: TGTGCCAGCAGCCCGAGGACAGCTTCCTACGAGCAGTACTTC. The V and J genes are TRBV6-5 and TRBJ2-7, with a possible D match to TRBD1 (6 bases). CDR3 length equals 14 residues. Trimming removed 6 bases at V and 1 base at J, with 13 bases between. In germline, CDR1 is MNHEY, CDR2 SVGAGI.

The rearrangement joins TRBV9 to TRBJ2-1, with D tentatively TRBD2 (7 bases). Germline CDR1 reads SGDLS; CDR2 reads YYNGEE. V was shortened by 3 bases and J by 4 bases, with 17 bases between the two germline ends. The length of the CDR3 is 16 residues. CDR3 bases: TGTGCCAGCAGCGCGGAGGCGCGGGGGCCTTACAATGAGCAGTTCTTC. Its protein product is CASSAEARGPYNEQFF.

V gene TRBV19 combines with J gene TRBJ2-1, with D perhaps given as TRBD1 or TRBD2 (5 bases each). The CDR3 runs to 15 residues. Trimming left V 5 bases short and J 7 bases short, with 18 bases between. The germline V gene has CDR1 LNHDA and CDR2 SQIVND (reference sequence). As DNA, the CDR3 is TGTGCCAGTAGTGTGACCGGGACCTACTTTAATGAGCAGTTCTTC. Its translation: CASSVTGTYFNEQFF.

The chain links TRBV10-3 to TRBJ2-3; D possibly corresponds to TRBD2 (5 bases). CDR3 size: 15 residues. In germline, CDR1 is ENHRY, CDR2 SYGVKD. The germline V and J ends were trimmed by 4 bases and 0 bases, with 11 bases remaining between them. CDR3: CAISASGPSTDTQYF. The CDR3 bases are TGTGCCATCAGTGCCAGCGGCCCTAGCACAGATACGCAGTATTTT.

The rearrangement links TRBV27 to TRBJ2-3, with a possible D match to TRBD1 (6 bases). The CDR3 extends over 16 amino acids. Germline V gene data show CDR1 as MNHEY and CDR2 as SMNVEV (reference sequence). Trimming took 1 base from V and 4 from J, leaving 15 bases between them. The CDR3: CASSLLLAGVADTQYF. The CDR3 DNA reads TGTGCCAGCAGTTTATTATTGGCAGGGGTTGCAGATACGCAGTATTTT.

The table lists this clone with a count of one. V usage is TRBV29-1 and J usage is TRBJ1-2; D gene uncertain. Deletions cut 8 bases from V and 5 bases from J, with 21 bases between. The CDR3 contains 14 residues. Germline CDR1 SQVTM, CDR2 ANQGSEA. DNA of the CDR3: TGCAGCCCACCCCCCCCGAGCAGATTATATGGCTACACCTTC. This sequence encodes CSPPPPSRLYGYTF.

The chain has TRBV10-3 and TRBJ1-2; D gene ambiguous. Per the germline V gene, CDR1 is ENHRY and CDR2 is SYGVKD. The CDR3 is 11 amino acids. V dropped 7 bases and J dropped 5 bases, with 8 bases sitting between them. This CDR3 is CAITGSYGYTF. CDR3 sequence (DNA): TGTGCCATCACAGGTTCTTATGGCTACACCTTC.

The CDR3 region is CASSPLGGPGVTDTQYF. CDR3 coding DNA: TGTGCCAGCTCACCCCTTGGCGGACCGGGAGTGACAGATACGCAGTATTTT. The chain employs TRBV18 and TRBJ2-3; maybe TRBD2 (6 bases). V was pared by 3 bases and J by 3 bases, with 19 bases between. This CDR3 is 17 amino acids long. From germline, CDR1 is KGHSH and CDR2 LQKENI.

The CDR3 protein is CATNRGPNEKLFF. CDR3 in DNA: TGTGCCACCAACAGGGGACCTAATGAAAAACTGTTTTTT. This rearrangement joins TRBV7-9 to TRBJ1-4, with 7 bases lining up with TRBD1. This CDR3 is built from 13 residues. Germline V gives CDR1 SEHNR, CDR2 FQNEAQ (reference sequence). V dropped 10 bases and J dropped 3; count of bases not matched to a gene: 5.

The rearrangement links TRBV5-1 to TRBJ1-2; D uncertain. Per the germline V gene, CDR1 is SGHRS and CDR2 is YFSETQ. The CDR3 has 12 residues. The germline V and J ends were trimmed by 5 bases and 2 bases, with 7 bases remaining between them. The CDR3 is CASSERNYGYTF. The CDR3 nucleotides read TGCGCCAGCAGTGAGCGGAACTATGGCTACACCTTC.

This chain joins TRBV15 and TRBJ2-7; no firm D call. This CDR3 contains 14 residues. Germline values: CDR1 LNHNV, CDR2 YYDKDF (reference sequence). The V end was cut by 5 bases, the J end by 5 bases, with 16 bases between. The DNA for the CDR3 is TGTGCCACCAGCGAATACAGCCTCCGGAACGAGCAGTACTTC. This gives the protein CATSEYSLRNEQYF.